The rows below give T cell receptor beta chains drawn from one sample of a study of technical replicates of blood from a few donors. Sequencing used immunoSEQ multiplex PCR; TCRdb keeps in-frame clones, though not all of them. The profile shows under 80,000 clones, 94% of them singletons. Sequencing input: T cells isolated from PBMCs. All receptors come from a human donor in good health. CDR3s include the opening cysteine and the closing phenylalanine or tryptophan. D genes are given only for firm matches. Size values are once, few and many counts, or a class for expanded clones, and some rows have none.

D | size | J | V | DNA | CDR3
TRBD1 | . | TRBJ2-5 | TRBV27 | TGTGCCAGCAGTTTCCGAGACAGGGGGTTCATCGGGACCCAGTACTTC | CASSFRDRGFIGTQYF
TRBD1 | . | TRBJ2-1 | TRBV19 | TGTGCCAGTAGTCCGAATCGCGACAGGGGGCTCTCCTACAATGAGCAGTTCTTC | CASSPNRDRGLSYNEQFF
TRBD1 | . | TRBJ1-2 | TRBV18 | TGTGCCAGCTCACCCGACAGGGAGTACTATGGCTACACCTTC | CASSPDREYYGYTF
TRBD1 | . | TRBJ1-1 | TRBV6-1 | TGTGCCAGCAAACAGGGGACCCCGACGGGCACTGAAGCTTTCTTT | CASKQGTPTGTEAFF
. | once | TRBJ1-3 | TRBV6-5 | TGTGCCAGCAGCTCCTCTGAGATTAGTGGAAACACCATATATTTT | CASSSSEISGNTIYF
TRBD2 | . | TRBJ2-1 | TRBV7-9 | TGTGCCAGTACCCCGGGACTAGCGGGGGTAGGCGATGAGCAGTTCTTC | CASTPGLAGVGDEQFF
TRBD2 | . | TRBJ2-5 | TRBV5-4 | TGTGCCAGCAGCTTGTCCCTAGCGGGGGGGCCGGGAGAGACCCAGTACTTC | CASSLSLAGGPGETQYF
. | once | TRBJ2-1 | TRBV28 | TGTGCCAGCAGTTACCTGAAGATAGCGGAATTGTACAATGAGCAGTTCTTC | CASSYLKIAELYNEQFF
. | . | TRBJ1-1 | TRBV9 | TGTGCCAGCAGCACCAGCGACACCCTTCGGGGGGCTTTCTTT | CASSTSDTLRGAFF
. | . | TRBJ2-2 | TRBV28 | TGTGCCACCCTGACTATGTATGTGCGGGACGGGGAGCTGTTTTTT | CATLTMYVRDGELFF
TRBD1 | . | TRBJ2-7 | TRBV5-1 | TGCGCCAGCAGGTTGGGACAGGGCTCCTACGAGCAGTACTTC | CASRLGQGSYEQYF
TRBD1 | . | TRBJ1-1 | TRBV7-8 | TGTGCCAGCAGCCGTACACGGATTGGACAGGGGGGAGGTGTGGCTTTCTTT | CASSRTRIGQGGGVAFF
. | . | TRBJ2-7 | TRBV11-2 | TGTGCCAGCAGCTTAGGGGGAGGCTCCTACGAGCAGTACTTC | CASSLGGGSYEQYF
. | once | TRBJ1-2 | TRBV30 | TGTGCCTGGAGTGTACATACTATGTCAGGCTACACCTTC | CAWSVHTMSGYTF
. | . | TRBJ1-3 | TRBV2 | TGTGCCAGCAGTGTAAGGGGTGGAAACACCATATATTTT | CASSVRGGNTIYF
TRBD2 | . | TRBJ2-7 | TRBV5-5 | TGTGCCAGCAGCTCGGGGTTACTAGGCGGGAGTCGGTACGAGCAGTACTTC | CASSSGLLGGSRYEQYF
. | . | TRBJ1-5 | TRBV30 | TGTGCCTGGGGGAGGGTGCGGCAGCCCCAGCATTTT | CAWGRVRQPQHF
. | . | TRBJ1-3 | TRBV7-9 | TGTGCCAGCAGCTTTTTAGAGAGGGTGGACACCATATATTTT | CASSFLERVDTIYF
. | once | TRBJ1-3 | TRBV5-4 | TGTGCCAGCAGCCTAGACAGGAACTCTGGAAACACCATATATTTT | CASSLDRNSGNTIYF
. | . | TRBJ2-6 | TRBV15 | TGTGCCACCAGCATTAACTCGGGCTCTGGGGCCAACGTCCTGACTTTC | CATSINSGSGANVLTF
TRBD2 | . | TRBJ2-1 | TRBV7-8 | TGTGCCAGCACCCCGGGACTAGCGGGCAATGAGCAGTTCTTC | CASTPGLAGNEQFF
. | . | TRBJ2-3 | TRBV5-4 | TGTGCCAGCAGCTTATGGGGCGGCACAGATACGCAGTATTTT | CASSLWGGTDTQYF
TRBD1 | . | TRBJ2-7 | TRBV28 | TGTGCCAGCAGGCAAACCGGGACAGGGAGGTCCTACGAGCAGTACTTC | CASRQTGTGRSYEQYF
. | . | TRBJ2-3 | TRBV11-2 | TGTGCCAGCAGCCCGCCCGCAGGTACAGATACGCAGTATTTT | CASSPPAGTDTQYF